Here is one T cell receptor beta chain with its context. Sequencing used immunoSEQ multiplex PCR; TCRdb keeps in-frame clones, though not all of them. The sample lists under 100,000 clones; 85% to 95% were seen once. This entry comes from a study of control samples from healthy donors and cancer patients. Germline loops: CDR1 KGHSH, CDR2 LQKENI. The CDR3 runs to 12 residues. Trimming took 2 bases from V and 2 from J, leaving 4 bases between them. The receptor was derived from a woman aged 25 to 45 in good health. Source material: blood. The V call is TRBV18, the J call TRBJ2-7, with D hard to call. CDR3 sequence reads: CASSPKAYEQYF. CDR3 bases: TGTGCCAGCTCACCAAAGGCCTACGAGCAGTACTTC.